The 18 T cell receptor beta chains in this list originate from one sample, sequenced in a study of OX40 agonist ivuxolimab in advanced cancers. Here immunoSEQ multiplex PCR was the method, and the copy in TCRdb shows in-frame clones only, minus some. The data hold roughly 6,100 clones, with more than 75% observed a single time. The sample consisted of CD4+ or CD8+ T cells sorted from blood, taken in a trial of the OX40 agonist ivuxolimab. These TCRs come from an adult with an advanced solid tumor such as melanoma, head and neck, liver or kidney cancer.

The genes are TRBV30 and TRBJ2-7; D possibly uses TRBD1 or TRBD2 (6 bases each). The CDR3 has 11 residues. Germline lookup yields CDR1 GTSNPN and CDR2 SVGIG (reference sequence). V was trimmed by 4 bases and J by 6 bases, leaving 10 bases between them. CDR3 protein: CAWMGGPEQYF. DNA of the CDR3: TGTGCCTGGATGGGGGGCCCCGAGCAGTACTTC.

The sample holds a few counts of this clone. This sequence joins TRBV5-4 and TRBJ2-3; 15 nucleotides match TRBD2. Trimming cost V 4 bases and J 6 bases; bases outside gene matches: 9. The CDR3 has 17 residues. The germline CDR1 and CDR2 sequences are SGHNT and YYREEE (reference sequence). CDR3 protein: CASSDPGTSGRWDTQYF. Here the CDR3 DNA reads TGTGCCAGCAGCGACCCGGGGACTAGCGGGAGGTGGGATACGCAGTATTTT.

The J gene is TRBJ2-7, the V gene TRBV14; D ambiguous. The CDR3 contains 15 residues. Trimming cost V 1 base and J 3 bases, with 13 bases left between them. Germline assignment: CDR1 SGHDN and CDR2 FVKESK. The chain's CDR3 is CASSQVRSTFYEQYF. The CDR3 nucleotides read TGTGCCAGCAGCCAAGTAAGGTCTACTTTCTACGAGCAGTACTTC.

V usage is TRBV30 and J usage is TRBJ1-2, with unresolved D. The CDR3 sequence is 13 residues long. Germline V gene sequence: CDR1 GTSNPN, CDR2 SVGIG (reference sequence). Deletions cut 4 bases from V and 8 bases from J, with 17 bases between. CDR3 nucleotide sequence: TGTGCCTGGACCATCGGCGCGGCGGAGGGCTACACCTTC. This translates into CAWTIGAAEGYTF.

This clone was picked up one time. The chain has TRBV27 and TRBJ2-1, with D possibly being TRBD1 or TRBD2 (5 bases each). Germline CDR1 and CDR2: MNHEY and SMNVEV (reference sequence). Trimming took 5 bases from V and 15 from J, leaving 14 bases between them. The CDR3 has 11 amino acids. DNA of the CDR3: TGTGCCAGCAGTCGGGACCCCGGCGCGTTCTTC. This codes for CASSRDPGAFF.

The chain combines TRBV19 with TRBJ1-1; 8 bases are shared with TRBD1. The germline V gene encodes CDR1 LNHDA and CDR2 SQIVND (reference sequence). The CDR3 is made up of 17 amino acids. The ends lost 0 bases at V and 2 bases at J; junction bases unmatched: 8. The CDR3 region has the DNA TGTGCCAGTAGTATAGATCTCGTCGGGACAGGTAACACTGAAGCTTTCTTT. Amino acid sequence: CASSIDLVGTGNTEAFF.

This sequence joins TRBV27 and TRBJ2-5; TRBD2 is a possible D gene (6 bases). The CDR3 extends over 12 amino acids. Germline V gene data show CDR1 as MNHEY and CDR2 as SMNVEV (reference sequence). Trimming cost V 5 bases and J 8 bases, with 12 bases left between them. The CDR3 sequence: CASSLPGTTQYF. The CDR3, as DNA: TGTGCCAGCAGTCTCCCTGGGACTACCCAGTACTTC.

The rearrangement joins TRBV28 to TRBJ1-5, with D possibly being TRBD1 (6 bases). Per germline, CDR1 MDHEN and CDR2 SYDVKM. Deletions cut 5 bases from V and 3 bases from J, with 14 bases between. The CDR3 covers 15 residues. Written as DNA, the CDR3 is TGTGCCAGCAGTCAACTCACAGGGTACAATCAGCCCCAGCATTTT. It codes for CASSQLTGYNQPQHF.

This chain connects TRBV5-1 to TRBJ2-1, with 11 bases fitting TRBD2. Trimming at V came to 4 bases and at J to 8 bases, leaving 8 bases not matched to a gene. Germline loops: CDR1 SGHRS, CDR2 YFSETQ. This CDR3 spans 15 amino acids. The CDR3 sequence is CASSITSGSLYEQFF. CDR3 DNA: TGCGCCAGCAGCATCACTAGCGGGAGTTTGTATGAGCAGTTCTTC.

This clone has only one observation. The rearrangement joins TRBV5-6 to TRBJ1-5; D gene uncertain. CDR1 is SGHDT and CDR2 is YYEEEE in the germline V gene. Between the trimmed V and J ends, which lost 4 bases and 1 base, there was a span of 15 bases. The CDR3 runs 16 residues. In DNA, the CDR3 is TGTGCCAGCAGCCCTGGTGGGTCTTGGAGCAATCAGCCCCAGCATTTT. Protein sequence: CASSPGGSWSNQPQHF.

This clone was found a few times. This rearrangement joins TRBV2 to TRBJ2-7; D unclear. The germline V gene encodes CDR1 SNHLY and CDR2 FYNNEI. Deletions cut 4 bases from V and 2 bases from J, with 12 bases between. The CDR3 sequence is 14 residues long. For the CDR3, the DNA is TGTGCCAGCAGTGTAACATACCGAACCTACGAGCAGTACTTC. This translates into CASSVTYRTYEQYF. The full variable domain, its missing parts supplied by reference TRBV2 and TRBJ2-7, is EPEVTQTPSHQVTQMGQEVILRCVPISNHLYFYWYRQILGQKVEFLVSFYNNEISEKSEIFDDQFSVERPDGSNFTLKIRSTKLEDSAMYFCASSVTYRTYEQYFGPGTRLTVT.

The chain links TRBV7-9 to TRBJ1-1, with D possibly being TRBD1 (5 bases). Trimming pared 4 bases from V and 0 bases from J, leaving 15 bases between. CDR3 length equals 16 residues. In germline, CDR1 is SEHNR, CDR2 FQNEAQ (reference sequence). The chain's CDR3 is CASSSPPAGMNTEAFF. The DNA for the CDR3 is TGTGCCAGCAGCTCACCCCCAGCAGGGATGAACACTGAAGCTTTCTTT.

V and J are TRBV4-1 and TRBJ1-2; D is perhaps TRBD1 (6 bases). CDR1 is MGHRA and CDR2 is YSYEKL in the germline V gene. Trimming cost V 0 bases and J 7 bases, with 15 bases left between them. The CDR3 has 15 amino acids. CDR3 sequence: CASSQDWQGTSGYTF. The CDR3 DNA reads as TGCGCCAGCAGCCAAGACTGGCAGGGGACCAGTGGCTACACCTTC.

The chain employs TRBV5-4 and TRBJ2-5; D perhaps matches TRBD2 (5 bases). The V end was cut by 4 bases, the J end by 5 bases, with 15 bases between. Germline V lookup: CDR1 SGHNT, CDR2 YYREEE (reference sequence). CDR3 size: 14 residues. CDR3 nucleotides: TGTGCCAGCAGCCGGGGATCCGGTTATGAGACCCAGTACTTC. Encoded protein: CASSRGSGYETQYF.

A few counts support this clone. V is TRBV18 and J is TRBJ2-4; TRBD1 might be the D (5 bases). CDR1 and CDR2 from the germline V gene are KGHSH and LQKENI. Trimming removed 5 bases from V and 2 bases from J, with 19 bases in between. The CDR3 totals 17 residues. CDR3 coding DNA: TGTGCCAGCTCATCAACCCCTTTGGACAACCCCAAAAACATTCAGTACTTC. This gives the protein CASSSTPLDNPKNIQYF.

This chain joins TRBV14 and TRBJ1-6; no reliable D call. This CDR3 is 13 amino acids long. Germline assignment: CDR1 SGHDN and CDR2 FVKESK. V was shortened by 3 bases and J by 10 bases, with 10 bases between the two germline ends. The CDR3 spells CASSQADGSPLHF. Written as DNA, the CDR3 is TGTGCCAGCAGCCAGGCTGACGGGTCACCCCTCCACTTT.

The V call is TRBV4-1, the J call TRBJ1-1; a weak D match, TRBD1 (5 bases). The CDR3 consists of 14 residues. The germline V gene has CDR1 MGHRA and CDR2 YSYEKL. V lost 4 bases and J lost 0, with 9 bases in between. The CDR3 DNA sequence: TGCGCCAGCAGCCCCAGGGCAATGAACACTGAAGCTTTCTTT. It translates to CASSPRAMNTEAFF.

The CDR3 sequence is CASRVGVTTGNTIYF. CDR3 DNA sequence: TGCGCCAGCAGAGTGGGAGTGACCACTGGAAACACCATATATTTT. The chain is built from TRBV10-2 and TRBJ1-3, with D hard to call. The CDR3 totals 15 residues. V was shortened by 6 bases and J by 2 bases, with 14 bases between the two germline ends. In germline, CDR1 is WSHSY, CDR2 SAAADI.